This T cell receptor beta chain is from a study of beta chain features in type 1 diabetes. This clone appeared a few times. Reverse transcription of all isolated RNA meant that expressed TCRB transcripts were sequenced. Here immunoSEQ multiplex PCR was the method, and the copy in TCRdb shows in-frame clones only, minus some. The sample consists of about 220,000 clones, around 9.9% of them appearing once. Sequencing input: central memory CD4+ T cells from blood. This TCR came from a man younger than 30 in good health.

The CDR3 here is CSVVGGARNADTQYF. The CDR3 DNA is TGCAGCGTTGTCGGCGGGGCTCGTAACGCAGATACGCAGTATTTT. The chain combines TRBV29-1 with TRBJ2-3; D is possibly TRBD2 (6 bases). Germline V gives CDR1 SQVTM, CDR2 ANQGSEA. This CDR3 contains 15 residues. V was clipped by 4 bases and J by 4 bases, with 18 bases between them.